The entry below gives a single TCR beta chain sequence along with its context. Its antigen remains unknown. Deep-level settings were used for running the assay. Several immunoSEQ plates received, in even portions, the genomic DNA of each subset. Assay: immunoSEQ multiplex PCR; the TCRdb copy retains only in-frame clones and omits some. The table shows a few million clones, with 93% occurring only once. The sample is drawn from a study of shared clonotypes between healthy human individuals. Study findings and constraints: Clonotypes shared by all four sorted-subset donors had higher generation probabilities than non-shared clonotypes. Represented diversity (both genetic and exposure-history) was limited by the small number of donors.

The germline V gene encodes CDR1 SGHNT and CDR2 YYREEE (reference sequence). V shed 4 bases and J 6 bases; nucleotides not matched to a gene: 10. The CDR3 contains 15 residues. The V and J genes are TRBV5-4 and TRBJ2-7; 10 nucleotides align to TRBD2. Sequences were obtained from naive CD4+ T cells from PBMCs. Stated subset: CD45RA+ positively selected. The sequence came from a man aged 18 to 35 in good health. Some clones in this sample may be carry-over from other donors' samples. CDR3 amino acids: CASSVGLAERREQYF. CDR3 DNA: TGTGCCAGCAGCGTTGGACTAGCGGAGCGTCGCGAGCAGTACTTC.